The 11 T cell receptor beta chains below were found in one sample sequenced in a study of spatial heterogeneity in lung cancer. Described time point: sample taken at primary tumor resection. No cell sorting; template was whole RNA from tumor, lung tissue or PBMC. TCRdb independently ran MiXCR on the 5' RACE reads; one entry per CDR3 protein. In the table there are tens of thousands of distinct CDR3 sequences, more than 10% of which are singletons. Material: PBMCs, obtained at surgery. These TCRs come from a male donor with early-stage non-small cell lung cancer.

This clonotype has just a few counts. The rearrangement joins TRBV18 to TRBJ1-2, with TRBD1 identical over 9 bases. Germline assignment: CDR1 KGHSH and CDR2 LQKENI. The CDR3 has 13 residues. V gave up 6 bases and J gave up 7 bases; unmatched junction bases: 6. CDR3 sequence (DNA): TGTGCCAGCTCGCCAAAACAGGGGGCTGGCTACACCTTC. It specifies CASSPKQGAGYTF.

This clonotype showed up many times. V usage is TRBV27 and J usage is TRBJ2-1; TRBD1 or TRBD2 may be the D gene (5 bases each). In germline, CDR1 is MNHEY, CDR2 SMNVEV (reference sequence). This CDR3 comprises 15 residues. The germline V and J ends were trimmed by 3 bases and 7 bases, with 16 bases remaining between them. In DNA, the CDR3 is TGTGCCAGCAGTTTCGGGACCCGGGGATCGAATGAGCAGTTCTTC. Protein product: CASSFGTRGSNEQFF.

At least ten counts were recorded for this clonotype. The J gene is TRBJ1-6, the V gene TRBV11-3; 7 nucleotides line up with TRBD1. V dropped 6 bases and J dropped 6; count of bases not matched to a gene: 8. Germline lookup yields CDR1 SGHNT and CDR2 YENEEA. This CDR3 comprises 15 residues. The CDR3 spells CASSATPGGNSPLHF. In DNA form, the CDR3 reads TGTGCCAGCAGTGCAACACCAGGGGGTAATTCACCCCTCCACTTT.

V is TRBV7-3 and J is TRBJ1-2; D possibly corresponds to TRBD1 (5 bases). Looked up from germline, CDR1 is SGHTA and CDR2 is FQGTGA. The CDR3 covers 12 residues. Trimming removed 6 bases from V and 7 bases from J, with 12 bases in between. CDR3 sequence reads: CASRKSGPGYTF. Written as DNA, the CDR3 is TGTGCCAGCAGGAAATCAGGGCCTGGCTACACCTTC.

This clonotype was picked up many times. At one of its ends the junction is not consistent with the germline gene, which may arise from a read error. The chain carries TRBV2 and TRBJ2-7; no clear D gene. CDR1 SNHLY and CDR2 FYNNEI come from the germline V gene. The CDR3 is 11 amino acids. The CDR3 DNA sequence: TGTGCCAGCTCCCCTCTCGAGACACGTCAATTC. Translation gives CASSPLETRQF.

V usage is TRBV7-9 and J usage is TRBJ2-7; D is uncertain. Trimming took off 3 bases at V and 1 base at J, with 13 bases between the two ends. Looked up from germline, CDR1 is SEHNR and CDR2 is FQNEAQ (reference sequence). The CDR3 sequence is 15 residues long. CDR3 region: CASSFGPEPSYEQYF. The CDR3 nucleotides read TGTGCCAGCAGCTTTGGGCCAGAGCCTTCCTACGAGCAGTACTTC.

The chain has TRBV5-4 and TRBJ2-3; 10 bases align to TRBD2. This CDR3 comprises 16 residues. Germline CDR1 SGHNT, CDR2 YYREEE (reference sequence). After removal of 4 bases from V and 6 bases from J, the junction contained 11 bases not matched to a gene. CDR3 region: CASSPGLATLLDTQYF. The CDR3 DNA is TGTGCCAGCAGCCCGGGACTAGCGACTCTGCTGGATACGCAGTATTTT.

This clonotype came up a few times. V and J are TRBV30 and TRBJ1-5; possible D gene TRBD1, 5 bases. V was trimmed by 7 bases and J by 10 bases, leaving 20 bases between them. Germline values: CDR1 GTSNPN, CDR2 SVGIG (reference sequence). The CDR3 is 13 residues long. The CDR3 protein is CASMEGKVGPQHF. DNA of the CDR3: TGTGCCTCCATGGAGGGGAAGGTTGGTCCCCAGCATTTT.

This clonotype was seen a handful of times. The chain couples TRBV20-1 to TRBJ2-3; 7 bases line up with TRBD2. The CDR3 sequence is 13 residues long. The germline V gene encodes CDR1 DFQATT and CDR2 SNEGSKA (reference sequence). The ends lost 6 bases at V and 4 bases at J; junction bases unmatched: 7. In DNA form, the CDR3 reads TGCAGTGCCGAGGGGACTAAGGCAGATACGCAGTATTTT. Protein sequence: CSAEGTKADTQYF.

This clonotype was recorded many times. The chain employs TRBV4-1 and TRBJ1-2; tentatively, D is TRBD1 (5 bases). The V end lost 0 bases, the J end lost 2 bases, and 13 bases lay between the germline ends. Germline loops: CDR1 MGHRA, CDR2 YSYEKL. This CDR3 is 16 amino acids long. CDR3 DNA: TGCGCCAGCAGCCAAGATGGGCAGGGTTTGAACTATGGCTACACCTTC. Translated, it gives CASSQDGQGLNYGYTF.

Only a few counts were recorded for this clonotype. The chain couples TRBV20-1 to TRBJ2-1, with 9 bases aligning to TRBD2. The CDR3 covers 15 residues. Trimming took 5 bases from V and 8 from J; bases not matched to a gene: 13. Germline CDR1 is DFQATT and CDR2 is SNEGSKA (reference sequence). CDR3 in DNA: TGCAGTGCTGTAAACACCGGGACTAGCTGGGATGAGCAGTTCTTC. It codes for CSAVNTGTSWDEQFF.